This T cell receptor beta chain derives from a study of OX40 agonist ivuxolimab in advanced cancers. Study-wide background: Intravenous ivuxolimab was administered to patients every 2 weeks at 0.01 to 10 mg/kg. Subjects had a mean age of 60 years, with a range of roughly 20 to 80; approximately 83% were male.

The CDR3 extends over 12 amino acids. Germline assignment: CDR1 GTSNPN and CDR2 SVGIG (reference sequence). Germline trimming cut 4 bases from V and 8 bases from J; bases unmatched to any gene: 7. The table came from immunoSEQ multiplex PCR; TCRdb's copy has only in-frame clones and leaves some out. Of more than 65,000 clones listed, approximately 93% are singletons. The sample holds a few counts of this clone. This receptor was obtained from an adult with an advanced solid tumor such as melanoma, head and neck, liver or kidney cancer. This chain joins TRBV30 and TRBJ1-2; 7 bases agree with TRBD1. This specimen consisted of CD4+ or CD8+ T cells sorted from blood, obtained in a trial of the OX40 agonist ivuxolimab. CDR3 sequence reads: CAWKDRHIGYTF. The CDR3 nucleotides read TGTGCCTGGAAGGACAGGCATATCGGCTACACCTTC.